Below are 29 T cell receptor beta chains sequenced from a single sample in a study of blood T cell repertoires in COVID-19. TCRdb keeps only in-frame clones here, not all; method: immunoSEQ multiplex PCR. The table lists 50,000 or so clones, 80% to 85% of them singletons. Sequencing was performed on peripheral blood. The receptors stem from a man aged 45-65 years with acute or convalescent COVID-19.

This clone was seen a few times. The chain is built from TRBV7-8 and TRBJ1-2; D remains ambiguous. Germline lookup yields CDR1 SGHVS and CDR2 FQNEAQ. Trimming cost V 1 base and J 3 bases, with 9 bases left between them. The length of the CDR3 is 14 residues. Here the CDR3 DNA reads TGTGCCAGCAGCTTAGAAGGGAGAGACTATGGCTACACCTTC. Residues: CASSLEGRDYGYTF.

This chain links TRBV29-1 with TRBJ2-7; 7 nucleotides align to TRBD2. This CDR3 has 12 amino acids. Germline V gene data show CDR1 as SQVTM and CDR2 as ANQGSEA. Trimming took 7 bases from V and 4 from J; bases not matched to a gene: 7. CDR3 sequence reads: CSAKREGYEQYF. The CDR3 bases are TGCAGCGCAAAGCGGGAAGGGTACGAGCAGTACTTC.

J is TRBJ2-3 and V is TRBV27, with 9 bases aligning to TRBD2. The CDR3 runs to 16 residues. CDR1 and CDR2 (germline): MNHEY, SMNVEV (reference sequence). V was clipped by 3 bases and J by 1 base; unmatched bases: 5. CDR3 amino acids: CASSLVAGARTDTQYF. CDR3 nucleotide sequence: TGTGCCAGCAGTTTGGTAGCGGGAGCCCGCACAGATACGCAGTATTTT.

The chain recombines TRBV18 with TRBJ2-5, with TRBD2 as a possible D gene (6 bases). Trimming pared 3 bases from V and 1 base from J, leaving 12 bases between. Germline V gene lookup returns CDR1 KGHSH and CDR2 LQKENI. CDR3 length equals 15 residues. CDR3 in DNA: TGTGCCAGCTCACCGGCTAGCGCCCTCCAAGAGACCCAGTACTTC. This gives the protein CASSPASALQETQYF.

The J gene is TRBJ2-5, the V gene TRBV6-1; D not certain. Per the germline V gene, CDR1 is MNHNS and CDR2 is SASEGT. The CDR3 consists of 12 residues. V lost 3 bases, J lost 5 bases, and 7 bases lay in between. CDR3 in amino acids: CASSDSRETQYF. CDR3 coding DNA: TGTGCCAGCAGTGATTCTAGGGAGACCCAGTACTTC.

CDR3 region: CASSFPSNRQGTKNIQYF. CDR3 in DNA: TGTGCCAGCAGTTTTCCGTCGAACAGACAGGGAACCAAAAACATTCAGTACTTC. The chain recombines TRBV28 with TRBJ2-4, with TRBD1 identical over 7 bases. V was pared by 3 bases and J by 2 bases, with 13 bases of the junction left unmatched. The length of the CDR3 is 18 residues. Germline CDR1 is MDHEN and CDR2 is SYDVKM.

The rearrangement uses TRBV7-8 and TRBJ2-7; TRBD1 matches 11 bases. The CDR3 length is 15 residues. CDR1 and CDR2 from the germline V gene are SGHVS and FQNEAQ. V gave up 1 base and J gave up 6 bases; unmatched junction bases: 5. The CDR3 DNA reads as TGTGCCAGCAGCTTAGAGTGGACAGGGGGCACCGAGCAGTACTTC. Amino acid sequence: CASSLEWTGGTEQYF.

J is TRBJ1-2 and V is TRBV4-2; D unclear. V gave up 2 bases and J gave up 4 bases, with 11 bases separating them. This CDR3 region has 14 residues. Germline CDR1 is LGHNA and CDR2 is YNFKEQ. Here the CDR3 DNA reads TGTGCCAGCAGCCAAAGAGACGGAGGCTATGGCTACACCTTC. Translation: CASSQRDGGYGYTF.

The V and J genes are TRBV7-9 and TRBJ2-1, with 8 positions matching TRBD2. This CDR3 is 16 amino acids long. Germline assignment: CDR1 SEHNR and CDR2 FQNEAQ (reference sequence). V was pared by 1 base and J by 5 bases, with 7 bases of the junction left unmatched. The CDR3 loop is CASSLGVSGNHNEQFF. The DNA of the CDR3 is TGTGCCAGCAGCTTAGGGGTTAGCGGGAACCACAATGAGCAGTTCTTC.

The rearrangement links TRBV3-1 (or the pseudogene TRBV3-2) to TRBJ2-3, with TRBD2 matching over 11 bases. V was clipped by 3 bases and J by 2 bases; unmatched bases: 1. CDR3 size: 15 residues. Germline values: CDR1 LGHDT, CDR2 YNNKEL (reference sequence). The CDR3 loop reads CASSHSGGDTDTQYF. As DNA, the CDR3 is TGTGCCAGCAGCCATAGCGGGGGGGACACAGATACGCAGTATTTT.

This clone was observed a handful of times. The chain couples TRBV29-1 to TRBJ2-7, with TRBD2 identical over 7 bases. V trimming: 6 bases; J trimming: 6 bases; junction bases outside the gene matches: 14. The CDR3 length is 14 residues. Germline V gene data show CDR1 as SQVTM and CDR2 as ANQGSEA. CDR3 loop: CSVLGSGESPEQYF. The CDR3 region has the DNA TGCAGCGTCCTTGGGAGCGGGGAGAGCCCCGAGCAGTACTTC.

The chain has TRBV30 and TRBJ2-5, with D possibly matching TRBD1 (5 bases). The CDR3 runs 15 residues. Trimming left V 4 bases short and J 4 bases short, with 19 bases between. In germline, CDR1 is GTSNPN, CDR2 SVGIG (reference sequence). CDR3 sequence: CAWNPLAGNGETQYF. Written as DNA, the CDR3 is TGTGCCTGGAACCCCTTGGCAGGGAACGGAGAGACCCAGTACTTC.

The chain recombines TRBV5-5 with TRBJ1-1, with a weak D call TRBD1 (5 bases). V was cut by 2 bases and J by 10 bases, with 21 bases left in between. This CDR3 comprises 15 residues. Germline lookup yields CDR1 SGHKS and CDR2 YYEKEE (reference sequence). The CDR3 region has the DNA TGTGCCAGCAGCTTTCAGGGAAATGAGAGGACCGGAGCTTTCTTT. Translation: CASSFQGNERTGAFF.

The rearrangement joins TRBV4-1 to TRBJ2-5, with D possibly being TRBD1 (5 bases). CDR3 length equals 14 residues. With 5 bases removed from V and 1 base from J, the gap between germline ends came to 11 bases. CDR1 and CDR2 from the germline V gene are MGHRA and YSYEKL. DNA of the CDR3: TGCGCCAGCAGCTCAGGGTACCTCCAAGAGACCCAGTACTTC. It codes for CASSSGYLQETQYF.

This chain connects TRBV18 to TRBJ2-3, with D tentatively TRBD1 (5 bases). The V end lost 3 bases, the J end lost 1 base, and 8 bases lay between the germline ends. CDR1 and CDR2 from the germline V gene are KGHSH and LQKENI. This CDR3 has 14 amino acids. DNA for the CDR3: TGTGCCAGCTCACCGGGCAGGGGCACAGATACGCAGTATTTT. Its protein is CASSPGRGTDTQYF. Supplemented by reference TRBV18 and TRBJ2-3, the full variable domain reads NAGVMQNPRHLVRRRGQEARLRCSPMKGHSHVYWYRQLPEEGLKFMVYLQKENIIDESGMPKERFSAEFPKEGPSILRIQQVVRGDSAAYFCASSPGRGTDTQYFGPGTRLTVL.

This chain connects TRBV18 to TRBJ2-5, with TRBD1 matching 10 bases. This CDR3 has 15 residues. V trimming: 2 bases; J trimming: 5 bases; junction bases outside the gene matches: 5. The V gene's germline CDR1 is KGHSH and CDR2 LQKENI. In DNA form, the CDR3 reads TGTGCCAGCTCACCATCGACGGGACAGGGGGAGACCCAGTACTTC. Its protein is CASSPSTGQGETQYF.

The V call is TRBV30, the J call TRBJ2-3, with D possibly matching TRBD2 (6 bases). Germline V gene lookup returns CDR1 GTSNPN and CDR2 SVGIG (reference sequence). The CDR3 is 12 residues long. Trimming pared 3 bases from V and 9 bases from J, leaving 13 bases between. CDR3 sequence: CAWRGDSRTQYF. DNA of the CDR3: TGTGCCTGGAGGGGGGACTCTCGAACGCAGTATTTT.

This chain joins TRBV6-1 and TRBJ1-5, with D perhaps TRBD1 (6 bases). Trimming pared 3 bases from V and 4 bases from J, leaving 19 bases between. Germline V gives CDR1 MNHNS, CDR2 SASEGT. The CDR3 has 17 amino acids. CDR3 sequence (DNA): TGTGCCAGCAGTGAGAGGGCGGCGGGGGCAATAAATCAGCCCCAGCATTTT. Translation gives CASSERAAGAINQPQHF.

Comments on this clone: At the DNA level, this CDR3 is encoded by other sequences in the same sample as well. This chain links TRBV6-4 with TRBJ2-3; 10 nucleotides align to TRBD2. The CDR3 sequence is 15 residues long. The germline gives CDR1 MRHNA, CDR2 SNTAGT. With V trimmed by 3 bases and J by 0 bases, 0 bases remained unmatched. For the CDR3, the DNA is TGTGCCAGCAGTGAACTAGCGGGGAGCACAGATACGCAGTATTTT. This sequence encodes CASSELAGSTDTQYF.

This chain joins TRBV10-2 and TRBJ2-5; 8 bases are shared with TRBD2. The V gene's germline CDR1 is WSHSY and CDR2 SAAADI. The CDR3 is 15 amino acids. V trimming: 6 bases; J trimming: 1 base; junction bases outside the gene matches: 7. The CDR3 DNA reads TGCGCCAGCAGGGGGACTAGAAAAGGCCAAGAGACCCAGTACTTC. Translation gives CASRGTRKGQETQYF.

V usage is TRBV27 and J usage is TRBJ1-5, with TRBD1 as a possible D gene (6 bases). The germline V gene has CDR1 MNHEY and CDR2 SMNVEV (reference sequence). Deletions cut 5 bases from V and 6 bases from J, with 14 bases between. This CDR3 has 14 residues. In nucleotides, the CDR3 is TGTGCCAGCAGTCCACGTGACAGGACTCAGCCCCAGCATTTT. It is translated as CASSPRDRTQPQHF.

The chain employs TRBV6-5 and TRBJ1-3, with D uncertain. CDR1 and CDR2 (germline): MNHEY, SVGAGI. The V and J ends lost 3 bases and 0 bases respectively, with 12 bases between them. This CDR3 spans 16 amino acids. CDR3 bases: TGTGCCAGCAGTTATTCCCAGGCCTACTCTGGAAACACCATATATTTT. Residues: CASSYSQAYSGNTIYF.

The rearrangement links TRBV6-6 to TRBJ1-2; 8 nucleotides line up with TRBD1. The CDR3 contains 15 residues. The V gene's germline CDR1 is MNHNY and CDR2 SVGAGI (reference sequence). V lost 2 bases to trimming and J lost 6 bases; unmatched junction nucleotides: 8. This chain's CDR3 is CASSYAGTGGNGYTF. The CDR3 DNA reads as TGTGCCAGCAGTTACGCCGGGACAGGAGGGAATGGCTACACCTTC.

The chain couples TRBV4-2 to TRBJ2-7, with 7 bases aligning to TRBD2. The CDR3 is 15 amino acids. Germline V gene sequence: CDR1 LGHNA, CDR2 YNFKEQ. Unmatched junction bases numbered 13, after V lost 0 bases and J lost 11 bases. The chain's CDR3 is CASSQELGGSPGEYF. The CDR3 DNA is TGTGCCAGCAGCCAAGAACTGGGGGGGAGTCCTGGGGAGTACTTC.

The rearrangement joins TRBV6-5 to TRBJ2-7; 11 bases align to TRBD1. V shed 8 bases and J 1 base; nucleotides not matched to a gene: 7. Germline V gives CDR1 MNHEY, CDR2 SVGAGI. The length of the CDR3 is 15 residues. The CDR3 reads CASGRGTGGSYEQYF. The CDR3 DNA is TGTGCCAGCGGTCGCGGGACAGGGGGTTCCTACGAGCAGTACTTC.

The rearrangement uses TRBV7-9 and TRBJ2-3, with TRBD2 identical over 11 bases. V shed 2 bases and J 9 bases; nucleotides not matched to a gene: 4. CDR3 length: 14 residues. Germline CDR1 reads SEHNR; CDR2 reads FQNEAQ (reference sequence). CDR3 region: CASSLLAGGGTQYF. CDR3 DNA sequence: TGTGCCAGCAGCTTACTAGCGGGAGGAGGGACGCAGTATTTT.

CDR3 coding DNA: TGTGCTAGTGGTTTGCCGGGACAGCGATACTACGAGCAGTACTTC. Residues: CASGLPGQRYYEQYF. The chain couples TRBV12-5 to TRBJ2-7; 7 bases are a match to TRBD1. CDR3 length equals 15 residues. The ends lost 2 bases at V and 3 bases at J; junction bases unmatched: 7. Germline V gene sequence: CDR1 LGHNT, CDR2 FRNRAP.

This sequence joins TRBV4-1 and TRBJ2-1; maybe TRBD1 (6 bases). Germline CDR1 is MGHRA and CDR2 is YSYEKL. This CDR3 region has 16 residues. V lost 10 bases and J lost 8, with 27 bases in between. DNA of the CDR3: TGCGCCACTTCAATTCGGACAGACGGGGCGGCGGATGAGCAGTTCTTC. Its translation: CATSIRTDGAADEQFF.

The rearrangement links TRBV3-1 (or the pseudogene TRBV3-2) to TRBJ1-4; 11 bases map to TRBD1. The CDR3 covers 17 residues. The germline V gene has CDR1 LGHDT and CDR2 YNNKEL (reference sequence). J gave up 1 base and V 4 bases, and 5 bases lay outside the gene matches. CDR3 sequence (DNA): TGTGCCAGCAGCCCGGACAGGGGGCAGGGAACTAATGAAAAACTGTTTTTT. Its protein is CASSPDRGQGTNEKLFF.